A selection of T cell receptor beta chains follows, all from one sample in a study of identifying expanded T cells in peripheral blood. Only in-frame clones appear in the TCRdb table, and some are missing; sequencing was by immunoSEQ multiplex PCR. Here the sample spans under 95,000 clones, 75% to 90% being singletons. Material: blood. These TCRs come from a person aged 18 to 75 in good health. CDR3s include the opening cysteine and the closing phenylalanine or tryptophan. A D gene is named only where the DNA matches it firmly. Only part of the rows carry a size: once, few, many, or a class if the clone is expanded.

D gene	clone size	J gene	V gene	CDR3 protein	CDR3 DNA
NA	NA	TRBJ2-4	TRBV5-6	CASSLMEPKNIQYF	TGTGCCAGCAGCTTGATGGAGCCCAAAAACATTCAGTACTTC
TRBD2	NA	TRBJ2-7	TRBV2	CASSEAGLGVSEQYF	TGTGCCAGCAGTGAAGCCGGACTAGGCGTTTCAGAGCAGTACTTC
TRBD1	few	TRBJ2-1	TRBV7-3	CASSPQGLPYNEQFF	TGTGCCAGCAGCCCACAGGGGCTCCCCTACAATGAGCAGTTCTTC
NA	few	TRBJ1-1	TRBV5-6	CASRLRGNTEAFF	TGTGCCAGCAGACTAAGGGGGAACACTGAAGCTTTCTTT
NA	few	TRBJ2-5	TRBV9	CASSVGGGAAETQYF	TGTGCCAGCAGCGTAGGTGGGGGGGCCGCGGAGACCCAGTACTTC
TRBD2	NA	TRBJ2-1	TRBV19	CASSKGLAGGSSYNEQFF	TGTGCCAGTAGTAAGGGACTAGCGGGAGGGAGCTCCTACAATGAGCAGTTCTTC
TRBD1	NA	TRBJ1-2	TRBV27	CASSSSTGDGYTF	TGTGCCAGCAGTTCCTCGACAGGGGATGGCTACACCTTC
NA	NA	TRBJ2-1	TRBV7-2	CASSPRRGDSSYNEQFF	TGTGCCAGCAGCCCCCGACGGGGGGACAGCTCCTACAATGAGCAGTTCTTC
NA	NA	TRBJ2-2	TRBV4-1	CASSQDVGANTGELFF	TGCGCCAGCAGCCAAGACGTGGGCGCGAACACCGGGGAGCTGTTTTTT
TRBD1	NA	TRBJ2-7	TRBV5-1	CASSLGPGQSSYEQYF	TGCGCCAGCTCCCTGGGGCCGGGACAGAGCTCCTACGAGCAGTACTTC
NA	NA	TRBJ1-3	TRBV6-5	CASIDSSGNTIYF	TGTGCCAGCATCGACAGCTCTGGAAACACCATATATTTT
TRBD1	NA	TRBJ2-7	TRBV6-5	CASSWGQGFYEQYF	TGTGCCAGCAGTTGGGGACAGGGATTTTACGAGCAGTACTTC
NA	NA	TRBJ2-3	TRBV28	CASSLRGYADTQYF	TGTGCCAGCAGTTTAAGGGGTTACGCAGATACGCAGTATTTT
NA	NA	TRBJ2-4	TRBV4-3	CASSHPTPAPRTKNIQYF	TGCGCCAGCAGCCACCCTACCCCGGCCCCACGGACCAAAAACATTCAGTACTTC
NA	NA	TRBJ2-7	TRBV10-3	CATMDPRAYEQYF	TGTGCCACCATGGACCCACGGGCCTACGAGCAGTACTTC
TRBD2	NA	TRBJ2-3	TRBV4-3	CASSQGGGTDTQYF	TGCGCCAGCAGCCAAGGCGGGGGGACAGATACGCAGTATTTT
NA	NA	TRBJ2-7	TRBV28	CASSPGGGEQYF	TGTGCCAGCAGTCCAGGGGGGGGCGAGCAGTACTTC
NA	NA	TRBJ1-1	TRBV7-8	CASSLFSTGTGGAAFF	TGTGCCAGCAGCTTATTTTCGACAGGCACAGGAGGGGCGGCTTTCTTT
TRBD1	once	TRBJ1-1	TRBV10-3	CATGGTEAFF	TGTGCCACAGGGGGCACTGAAGCTTTCTTT
NA	NA	TRBJ2-5	TRBV29-1	CSAQTPQETQYF	TGCAGCGCTCAGACACCTCAAGAGACCCAGTACTTC